The 2 T cell receptor beta chains below all came from one sample that was sequenced in a study of T cell responses to AZD1222 COVID-19 vaccine. This table comes from immunoSEQ multiplex PCR, and its TCRdb copy is limited to in-frame clones, with some not included. The sample lists roughly 72,000 clones, approximately 81% occurring once. Sequences were derived from peripheral blood, sampled on day 0 of AZD1222 vaccination. These receptors all come from an adult in good health.

This chain uses TRBV18 with TRBJ1-6, with TRBD1 matching over 9 bases. The CDR3 is 16 residues long. CDR1 and CDR2 (germline): KGHSH, LQKENI. J gave up 9 bases and V 6 bases, and 12 bases lay outside the gene matches. The CDR3: CASSPLDRGRSSPLHF. CDR3 nucleotides: TGTGCCAGCTCGCCGCTGGACAGGGGTCGGTCTTCACCCCTCCACTTT.

The chain carries TRBV12-3 or TRBV12-4 and TRBJ2-7, with D possibly called TRBD1 or TRBD2 (5 bases each). Trimming left V 5 bases short and J 7 bases short, with 12 bases between. The CDR3 has 12 amino acids. CDR3 amino acids: CASSLREREQYF. Written as DNA, the CDR3 is TGTGCCAGCAGTCTCAGGGAGAGGGAGCAGTACTTC.